This record looks at one T cell receptor beta chain sequence and its context. The CDR3 is made up of 19 amino acids. Germline CDR1 SGHAT, CDR2 FQNNGV. With 0 bases removed from V and 0 bases from J, the gap between germline ends came to 21 bases. Those enrolled in Seattle joined during active infection and were followed longitudinally afterward. This record comes from a study of blood T cell repertoires in COVID-19. Study information: From the United States, Italy and Spain came samples of acute and convalescent COVID-19.

The table came from immunoSEQ multiplex PCR; TCRdb's copy has only in-frame clones and leaves some out. The data contain 200,000 to 300,000 clones, 88% of them singletons. Sequenced: peripheral blood. The TCR originated in a woman in her 30s with COVID-19, enrolled during active disease. This chain joins TRBV11-2 and TRBJ2-7; D gene uncertain. Here the CDR3 reads CASSLDRVPAVASSYEQYF. The CDR3 nucleotides read TGTGCCAGCAGCTTAGATCGTGTCCCAGCCGTAGCCAGCTCCTACGAGCAGTACTTC.